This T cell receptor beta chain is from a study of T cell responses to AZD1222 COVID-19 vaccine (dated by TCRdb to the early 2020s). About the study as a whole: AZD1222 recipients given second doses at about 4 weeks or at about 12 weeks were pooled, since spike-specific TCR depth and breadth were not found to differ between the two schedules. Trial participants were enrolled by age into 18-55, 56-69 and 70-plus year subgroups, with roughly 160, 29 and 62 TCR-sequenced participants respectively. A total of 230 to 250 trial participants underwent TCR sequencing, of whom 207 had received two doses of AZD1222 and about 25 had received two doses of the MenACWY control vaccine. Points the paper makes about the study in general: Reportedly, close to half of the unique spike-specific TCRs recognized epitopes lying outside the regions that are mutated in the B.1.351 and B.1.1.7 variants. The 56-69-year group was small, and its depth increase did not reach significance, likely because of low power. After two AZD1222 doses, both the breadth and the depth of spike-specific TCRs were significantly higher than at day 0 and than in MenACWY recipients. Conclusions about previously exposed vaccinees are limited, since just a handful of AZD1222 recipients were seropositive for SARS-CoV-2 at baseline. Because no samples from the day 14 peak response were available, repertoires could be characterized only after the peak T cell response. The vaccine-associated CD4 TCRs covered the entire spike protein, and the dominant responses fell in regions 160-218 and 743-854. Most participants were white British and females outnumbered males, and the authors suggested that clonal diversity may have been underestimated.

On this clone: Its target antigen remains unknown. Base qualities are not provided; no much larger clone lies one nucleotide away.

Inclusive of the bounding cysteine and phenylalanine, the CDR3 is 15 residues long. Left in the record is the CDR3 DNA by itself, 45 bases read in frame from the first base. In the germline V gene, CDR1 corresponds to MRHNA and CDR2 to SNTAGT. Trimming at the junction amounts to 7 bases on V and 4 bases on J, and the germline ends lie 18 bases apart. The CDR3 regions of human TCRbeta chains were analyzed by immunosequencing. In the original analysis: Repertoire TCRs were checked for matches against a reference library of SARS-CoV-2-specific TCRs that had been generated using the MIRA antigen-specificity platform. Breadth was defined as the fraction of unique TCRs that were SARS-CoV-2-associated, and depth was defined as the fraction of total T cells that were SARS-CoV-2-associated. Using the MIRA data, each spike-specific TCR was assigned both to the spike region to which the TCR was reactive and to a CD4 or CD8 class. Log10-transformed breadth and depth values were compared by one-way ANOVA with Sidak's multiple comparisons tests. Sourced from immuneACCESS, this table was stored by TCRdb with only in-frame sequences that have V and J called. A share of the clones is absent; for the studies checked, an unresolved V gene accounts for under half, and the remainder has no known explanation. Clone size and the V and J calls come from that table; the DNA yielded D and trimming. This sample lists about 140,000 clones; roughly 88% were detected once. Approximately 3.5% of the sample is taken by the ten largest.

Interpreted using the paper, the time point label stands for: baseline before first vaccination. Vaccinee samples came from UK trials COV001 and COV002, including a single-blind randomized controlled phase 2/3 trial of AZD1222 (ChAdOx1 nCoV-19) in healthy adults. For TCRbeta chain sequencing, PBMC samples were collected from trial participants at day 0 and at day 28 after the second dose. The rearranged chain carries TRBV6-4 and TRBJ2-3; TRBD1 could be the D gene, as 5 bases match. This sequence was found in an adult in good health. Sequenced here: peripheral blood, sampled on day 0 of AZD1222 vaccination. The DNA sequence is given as TGTGCCAGCACCGAAAGTTCGGCAGGGTCAGATACGCAGTATTTT. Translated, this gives CASTESSAGSDTQYF.